This paragraph reports one TCR beta chain. No antigen is known for it. This entry belongs to a study of cytomegalovirus exposure and HLA in healthy donors. Turning to the study itself: Around 85 million unique TCR sequences came from HLA-typed donors in an early release. Study-wide results and limits: A few chains tied to CMV proved CMV antigen-specific in vitro. Most TCR sequences showed up rarely, but some public TCRs showed up in many donors.

With 60 Vbeta and 13 Jbeta primers, the PCR was carried out. Using immunoSEQ multiplex PCR, the repertoire was profiled, and TCRdb retains in-frame clones only, with some absent. The sample has around 170,000 clones, 70% to 80% seen once; the top ten hold roughly 1.5%. V was clipped by 3 bases and J by 3 bases; unmatched bases: 5. In germline, CDR1 is SGHRS, CDR2 YFSETQ. This CDR3 region has 16 residues. This sequence was found in a man younger than 30 in good health and CMV-seronegative. This chain links TRBV5-1 with TRBJ2-2, with 10 bases aligning to TRBD1. Material for sequencing was PBMCs. Written as DNA, the CDR3 is TGCGCCAGCAGCTCACGACAGGGGGCTGACACCGGGGAGCTGTTTTTT. Translation: CASSSRQGADTGELFF.